Shown below are 7 T cell receptor beta chains from a single sample sequenced in a study of T cell responses to AZD1222 COVID-19 vaccine. The method was immunoSEQ multiplex PCR; TCRdb's version includes in-frame clones alone and lacks a portion of them. The repertoire includes about 150,000 clones, around nine tenths of them detected once, and roughly 2.8% sits in the top ten. The input for sequencing was peripheral blood, taken on day 0 of MenACWY control vaccination. These receptor sequences come from an adult in good health.

This sequence joins TRBV28 and TRBJ2-5, with D unclear. The V gene's germline CDR1 is MDHEN and CDR2 SYDVKM. The CDR3 is made up of 12 amino acids. V was shortened by 7 bases and J by 5 bases, with 11 bases between the two germline ends. The CDR3 protein is CASMFPAETQYF. The CDR3 nucleotides read TGTGCCAGCATGTTCCCAGCCGAGACCCAGTACTTC. Full variable domain (outside the CDR3, taken from reference TRBV28 and TRBJ2-5): DVKVTQSSRYLVKRTGEKVFLECVQDMDHENMFWYRQDPGLGLRLIYFSYDVKMKEKGDIPEGYSVSREKKERFSLILESASTNQTSMYLCASMFPAETQYFGPGTRLLVL.

The CDR3 is CSVAGYPGELFF. CDR3 nucleotide sequence: TGCAGCGTTGCGGGGTACCCCGGGGAGCTGTTTTTT. The V call is TRBV29-1, the J call TRBJ2-2, with D possibly matching TRBD2 (5 bases). This CDR3 spans 12 amino acids. Trimming took off 4 bases at V and 6 bases at J, with 9 bases between the two ends. CDR1 is SQVTM and CDR2 is ANQGSEA in the germline V gene.

The sample holds a few counts of this clone. The chain carries TRBV2 and TRBJ1-6; D gene unclear. The V end was cut by 1 base, the J end by 6 bases, with 4 bases between. The CDR3 extends over 13 amino acids. Per the germline V gene, CDR1 is SNHLY and CDR2 is FYNNEI. Here the CDR3 reads CASSEGGNSPLHF. Here the CDR3 DNA reads TGTGCCAGCAGTGAAGGAGGTAATTCACCCCTCCACTTT.

The V gene is TRBV15, the J gene TRBJ1-5; D is unresolved. Trimming took off 5 bases at V and 7 bases at J, with 18 bases between the two ends. Per germline, CDR1 LNHNV and CDR2 YYDKDF (reference sequence). CDR3 length: 15 amino acids. The CDR3 spells CATSPKAGLRQPQHF. CDR3 in DNA: TGTGCCACCAGCCCCAAGGCGGGTCTGCGGCAGCCCCAGCATTTT.

This clone appeared a few times. The chain links TRBV2 to TRBJ2-2; D gene ambiguous. The CDR3 is 15 residues long. Germline CDR1 reads SNHLY; CDR2 reads FYNNEI. V lost 2 bases and J 5 bases, leaving 12 bases between the germline ends. CDR3 residues: CASSELRVYTGELFF. Here the CDR3 DNA reads TGTGCCAGCAGTGAATTAAGGGTCTATACCGGGGAGCTGTTTTTT.

This chain uses TRBV30 with TRBJ1-6; D not certain. The V and J ends lost 4 bases and 8 bases respectively, with 12 bases between them. The CDR3 sequence is 13 residues long. CDR1 GTSNPN and CDR2 SVGIG come from the germline V gene (reference sequence). The CDR3: CAWTSKRYSPLHF. The DNA of the CDR3 is TGTGCCTGGACCTCCAAGCGGTATTCACCCCTCCACTTT. Variable domain in full (rest from reference TRBV30 and TRBJ1-6): SQTIHQWPATLVQPVGSPLSLECTVEGTSNPNLYWYRQAAGRGLQLLFYSVGIGQISSEVPQNLSASRPQDRQFILSSKKLLLSDSGFYLCAWTSKRYSPLHFGNGTRLTVT.

This sequence joins TRBV30 and TRBJ1-1; weak D call: TRBD1 (5 bases). The CDR3 sequence is 11 residues long. Germline V gene lookup returns CDR1 GTSNPN and CDR2 SVGIG (reference sequence). The ends were cut back, 2 bases at V and 6 bases at J, with 7 bases in the middle. This CDR3 reads CAWSLGPEAFF. CDR3 nucleotide sequence: TGTGCCTGGAGTTTGGGACCTGAAGCTTTCTTT.